This T cell receptor beta chain was sequenced in a study of human T cells and chemical hapten exposure. Whole-study results and caveats: Because they had alopecia, donors may respond immunologically unlike healthy people.

V lost 7 bases to trimming and J lost 0 bases, with 15 bases between them. Germline CDR1 and CDR2: MNHEY and SVGEGT. This CDR3 comprises 15 residues. A note on this clonotype: Its target is not known.

The library put unique molecular identifiers onto individual cDNA molecules. From the RACE reads, TCRdb called clonotypes with MiXCR, one entry per CDR3 protein. The sample has more than 95,000 distinct CDR3 sequences; roughly an eighth are singletons. This sample's time point: patch test 1, 2 weeks after DPC sensitization. Treatment here: therapeutic diphenylcyclopropenone sensitization with weekly scalp DPC. This chain links TRBV6-2 or TRBV6-3 with TRBJ1-1; D is possibly TRBD1 (5 bases). The TCR originated in a woman aged 50 to 60 with alopecia areata. Some clones in this sample may be carry-over from other donors' samples. Here the sequenced sample was whole blood, taken in connection with sensitization to the hapten diphenylcyclopropenone (DPC). This CDR3 reads CASTRGRGVNTEAFF. The CDR3 region has the DNA TGTGCCAGCACCCGGGGTCGGGGGGTGAACACTGAAGCTTTCTTT.